One and the same sample provided the 5 T cell receptor beta chains below, sequenced in a study of lymphopenia after photon versus proton radiotherapy. Sequencing was performed with immunoSEQ multiplex PCR; in TCRdb, only in-frame clones are kept and a portion is missing. The table has approximately 31,000 clones, nearly 85% seen once. Material: peripheral blood, obtained from a patient treated with proton-based radiotherapy. The source is a woman between 65 and 79 years old with pancreatic cancer.

The chain combines TRBV5-4 with TRBJ1-2, with 9 bases identical to TRBD1. This CDR3 has 14 residues. The V segment lost 1 base and the J segment 4 bases; nucleotides outside the gene matches: 2. Germline V gene sequence: CDR1 SGHNT, CDR2 YYREEE (reference sequence). CDR3: CASSLTGGGYGYTF. CDR3 sequence (DNA): TGTGCCAGCAGCTTGACAGGGGGCGGCTATGGCTACACCTTC.

This clone appeared once. The rearrangement links TRBV9 to TRBJ2-6, with TRBD2 matching 13 bases. Germline V lookup: CDR1 SGDLS, CDR2 YYNGEE. CDR3 length: 19 amino acids. V shed 4 bases and J 0 bases; nucleotides not matched to a gene: 7. The CDR3 reads CASSQPGLAGSSGANVLTF. Here the CDR3 DNA reads TGTGCCAGCAGCCAACCGGGACTAGCGGGAAGCTCTGGGGCCAACGTCCTGACTTTC.

The sample holds one count of this clone. At one boundary the junction diverges from the germline segment, which might be a read error. The rearrangement uses TRBV11-2 and TRBJ2-7, with no clear D. CDR1 SGHAT and CDR2 FQNNGV come from the germline V gene. The CDR3 is made up of 14 amino acids. The CDR3 bases are TGTGCCACCAGCTGGGATTGGAGTTCCTACGAGCAGTACTTC. Amino acids: CATSWDWSSYEQYF.

This chain connects TRBV7-9 to TRBJ1-4; 9 nucleotides line up with TRBD1. The CDR3 has 14 amino acids. CDR1 is SEHNR and CDR2 is FQNEAQ in the germline V gene (reference sequence). The ends lost 6 bases at V and 6 bases at J; junction bases unmatched: 5. The CDR3 nucleotides are TGTGCCAGCAGGGCCGACAGGGGGTATGAAAAACTGTTTTTT. Protein product: CASRADRGYEKLFF.

In this sample, this clone turned up a few times. This chain connects TRBV11-2 to TRBJ1-5; TRBD1 is a possible D gene (5 bases). Germline V gene sequence: CDR1 SGHAT, CDR2 FQNNGV. Trimming shortened V by 5 bases and J by 5 bases, and 16 bases separated the two germline ends. This CDR3 contains 15 residues. The CDR3, as DNA: TGTGCCAGCAGCAAGGACCAGGGCGGTTATCAGCCCCAGCATTTT. Residues: CASSKDQGGYQPQHF.